The text below deals with one T cell receptor (beta chain). The germline CDR1 and CDR2 sequences are MDHEN and SYDVKM. The ends were cut back, 4 bases at V and 4 bases at J, with 10 bases in the middle. CDR3 length: 13 residues. This entry comes from a study of blood T cell repertoires in COVID-19. On the study more broadly: The origin of the acute and convalescent COVID-19 samples was the United States, Italy and Spain. T cells, B-cell-depleted T cells, or PBMCs supplied cDNA or gDNA.

As originally analysed: Cell counts per sample came from amplifying reference gene primers. Assay: immunoSEQ multiplex PCR; the TCRdb copy retains only in-frame clones and omits some. V, J and clone size derive from that table, while D and trimming were established from the DNA sequence. This sample has about 220,000 clones, with around 84% found just once. V gene TRBV28 combines with J gene TRBJ1-2, with D unclear. Source material: peripheral blood. This receptor was taken from a man younger than 45 with active or convalescent COVID-19. CDR3 nucleotides: TGTGCCAGCAGTTCGGGCGGACTCTATGGCTACACCTTC. It yields the protein CASSSGGLYGYTF.